This T cell receptor (beta chain) was captured by sequencing in a study of blood T cell repertoires in COVID-19. About the study: PBMCs, B-cell-depleted T cells, or T cells were the source of the cDNA or gDNA that made up the material.

This CDR3 comprises 16 residues. The V gene end was trimmed by 4 bases and the J gene end by 0 bases; junction bases not matched to a gene: 3. Germline V gene data show CDR1 as LNHDA and CDR2 as SQIVND (reference sequence). Source study methods: The assay estimated nucleated cells by amplifying reference gene primers. Assay: immunoSEQ multiplex PCR; the TCRdb copy retains only in-frame clones and omits some. The DNA was the basis for D and trimming; V, J and clone size are from that table. The table records around 320,000 clones, about nine tenths of them present only once. The sequence derives from a man aged 18 to 35 with active or convalescent COVID-19. Sequencing was performed on peripheral blood. This chain joins TRBV19 and TRBJ2-6; TRBD1 agrees at 7 bases. CDR3 amino acids: CASSKTGTSGANVLTF. The CDR3 DNA sequence: TGTGCCAGTAGTAAGACAGGGACCTCTGGGGCCAACGTCCTGACTTTC.